This is a list of T cell receptor beta chains from one sample in a study of prognosis after radiotherapy for stage I lung cancer. TCRdb reanalysed the multiplex PCR reads using MiXCR and keeps one entry per CDR3 protein. This sample has 20,000 to 25,000 distinct CDR3 sequences, with approximately 39% found just once. The specimen was PBMCs, collected before or after stereotactic body radiation therapy (not recorded which). The receptor set was obtained from a donor aged 50 or older with non-small cell lung cancer. Both conserved end residues are part of each CDR3. The D gene is left open where the match is weak. Only some rows state a clone size, as once, few, many or a class for expanded clones.

D gene	V gene	J gene	clone size	CDR3 DNA	CDR3 protein
.	TRBV12-3/TRBV12-4	TRBJ2-6	.	TGTGCCAGCAGCTTCGGGGTCTCCGGGGCCAACGTCCTGACTTTC	CASSFGVSGANVLTF
TRBD1	TRBV6-2/TRBV6-3	TRBJ1-2	many	TGTGCCAGCAGTAAACCCGGACAGGGTTCGAATGGCTACACCTTC	CASSKPGQGSNGYTF
.	TRBV18	TRBJ2-2	few	TGTGCCAGCTCACCTCGGACTGGCGGGGAGCTGTTTTTT	CASSPRTGGELFF
TRBD1	TRBV19	TRBJ1-6	many	TGTGCCAGTAGTAGTCCGGGACAGGGGGATAGTTCACCCCTCCACTTT	CASSSPGQGDSSPLHF
.	TRBV7-2	TRBJ2-2	many	TGTGCCAGCAGCTTAAGGCCGGTGCCTCGGACCGGGGAGCTGTTTTTT	CASSLRPVPRTGELFF
.	TRBV28	TRBJ2-7	.	TGTGCCAGCAGTTTCGCACTATCGGGGCTCTCCTACGAGCAGTACTTC	CASSFALSGLSYEQYF
.	TRBV6-4	TRBJ2-1	few	TGTGCCAGCAGTTCCCCGGGACTCCCCGGCGATGAGCAGTTCTTC	CASSSPGLPGDEQFF
.	TRBV20-1	TRBJ1-1	many	TGCAGTGCTAGAAAGGGGGGGGTAGACACTGAAGCTTTCTTT	CSARKGGVDTEAFF
TRBD2	TRBV5-1	TRBJ2-2	.	TGCGCCAGCAGCTCGCATGCCGGGACTAGCGGGAGGGCCGATAGGACCGGGGAGCTGTTTTTT	CASSSHAGTSGRADRTGELFF
.	TRBV12-3/TRBV12-4	TRBJ1-3	once	TGTGCCAGCAGCCCCTCGGGCTCTGGAAACACCATATATTTT	CASSPSGSGNTIYF
.	TRBV20-1	TRBJ2-2	.	TGCAGTGCTAGAGACACCGACACCGGGGAGCTGTTTTTT	CSARDTDTGELFF
TRBD1	TRBV5-6	TRBJ1-2	many	TGTGCCAGCACCATGACAGGGGGAATGAAAGACTACACCTTC	CASTMTGGMKDYTF
TRBD2	TRBV29-1	TRBJ2-1	many	TGCAGCGTTCGGGCTAGCGGGAGCAATGAGCAGTTCTTC	CSVRASGSNEQFF
.	TRBV7-2	TRBJ2-7	.	TGTGCCAGCAGCTTAGGCGACGGGAAGTACGAGCAGTACTTC	CASSLGDGKYEQYF
.	TRBV9	TRBJ1-4	many	TGTGCCAGCAGCGTAGGTGCCCAGCCTGCAACTAATGAAAAACTGTTTTTT	CASSVGAQPATNEKLFF
TRBD1	TRBV19	TRBJ1-5	many	TGTGCCAGTAGCACGACAGGGAACAATCAGCCCCAGCATTTT	CASSTTGNNQPQHF
.	TRBV5-4	TRBJ2-1	many	TGTGCCAGCAGCTTTTCAGGGACGGGCAATGAGCAGTTCTTC	CASSFSGTGNEQFF
.	TRBV6-1	TRBJ2-5	many	TGTGCCAGCAGCCGACTGGGGCCCCAGTACTTC	CASSRLGPQYF
.	TRBV20-1	TRBJ2-3	.	TGCAGTGCTAGAGGGGGTCGGGGTTGGGTCACAGATACGCAGTATTTT	CSARGGRGWVTDTQYF
TRBD1	TRBV19	TRBJ1-4	many	TGTGCCAGTAGTATAAGACAGGGGGCTAATGAAAAACTGTTTTTT	CASSIRQGANEKLFF
.	TRBV19	TRBJ2-3	many	TGTGCCAGTAGGGGGGAGTACGTGAAACCAGATACGCAGTATTTT	CASRGEYVKPDTQYF
.	TRBV5-1	TRBJ1-2	many	TGCGCCAGCAGCTTGGAGGCAGGGCTAAGCTATGGCTACACCTTC	CASSLEAGLSYGYTF
.	TRBV19	TRBJ1-5	many	TGTGCCAGCCGACAGAGGTCAGGGCCCCAGCATTTT	CASRQRSGPQHF
.	TRBV6-1	TRBJ1-2	many	TGTGCCAGCAGCTTTTCAGGGGACGGCTACACCTTC	CASSFSGDGYTF
.	TRBV19	TRBJ1-2	.	TGTGCCAGTAGTAATGCGGGGTTCGGCTTCTACACCTTC	CASSNAGFGFYTF
.	TRBV7-9	TRBJ1-1	medium-sized	TGTGCCAGCAGCTTAGTGGAAAGCACTGAAGCTTTCTTT	CASSLVESTEAFF
.	TRBV7-6	TRBJ2-3	.	TGTGCCGGCAGCCTGAGGTACGCTAGCACAGATACGCAGTATTTT	CAGSLRYASTDTQYF
.	TRBV4-1	TRBJ1-4	many	TGCGCCAGCAGCCAAGATCAGTACCGGGGAAATGAAAAACTGTTTTTT	CASSQDQYRGNEKLFF
.	TRBV12-3/TRBV12-4	TRBJ1-2	.	TGTGCCAGCTCGCAATGGGACTTTGGCTACACCTTC	CASSQWDFGYTF
TRBD2	TRBV20-1	TRBJ2-2	many	TGCAGTGCTAGAAGGGGTTTGGGAGGGTCCGGGGAGCTGTTTTTT	CSARRGLGGSGELFF
TRBD2	TRBV27	TRBJ2-1	many	TGTGCCACCGCCAACCTAGCGGGAGATTCGGGTGAGCAGTTCTTC	CATANLAGDSGEQFF
TRBD1	TRBV19	TRBJ2-3	many	TGTGCCAGTAGTAGAAGACAGGGGGCGGAAGATACGCAGTATTTT	CASSRRQGAEDTQYF
.	TRBV7-2	TRBJ1-5	.	TGTGCCAGCAGCTTATACAATCAGCCCCAGCATTTT	CASSLYNQPQHF
TRBD2	TRBV4-1	TRBJ2-1	.	TGCGCCAGCAGCCATCCCCCAGGCTCGGCTAGCGGTTACAATGAGCAGTTCTTC	CASSHPPGSASGYNEQFF
.	TRBV7-2	TRBJ1-2	.	TGTGCCATCAGCCCCCGGACAGTGAGAAGTGGCTACACCTTC	CAISPRTVRSGYTF
.	TRBV7-9	TRBJ1-4	.	TGTGCCAGCAGCCGGAGGTCGGGCGCAACTAATGAAAAACTGTTTTTT	CASSRRSGATNEKLFF
TRBD1	TRBV27	TRBJ1-2	.	TGTGCCAGCAGTACCGGACAGGGGACCCCCCCCTACACCTTC	CASSTGQGTPPYTF
.	TRBV7-2	TRBJ2-1	many	TGTGCCAGCAGCTTAGCAGCTAGCACCACGATCCATGAGCAGTTCTTC	CASSLAASTTIHEQFF
TRBD2	TRBV6-2/TRBV6-3	TRBJ2-2	.	TGTGCCAGCAGCAGCGGGAGTAGGGACACCGGGGAGCTGTTTTTT	CASSSGSRDTGELFF
.	TRBV6-2/TRBV6-3	TRBJ1-2	.	TGTGCCAGCAGCCGCTCGCCCAGGGGCATTGGCCAAACCTTC	CASSRSPRGIGQTF
.	TRBV28	TRBJ2-7	many	TGTGCCAGCAGTTTTAGCGGACAGAGCTCCTACGAGCAGTACTTC	CASSFSGQSSYEQYF
TRBD1	TRBV11-2	TRBJ2-7	once	TGTGCCAGCAGCTCTTCCGGGACAGGGGCCTACGAGCAGTACTTC	CASSSSGTGAYEQYF